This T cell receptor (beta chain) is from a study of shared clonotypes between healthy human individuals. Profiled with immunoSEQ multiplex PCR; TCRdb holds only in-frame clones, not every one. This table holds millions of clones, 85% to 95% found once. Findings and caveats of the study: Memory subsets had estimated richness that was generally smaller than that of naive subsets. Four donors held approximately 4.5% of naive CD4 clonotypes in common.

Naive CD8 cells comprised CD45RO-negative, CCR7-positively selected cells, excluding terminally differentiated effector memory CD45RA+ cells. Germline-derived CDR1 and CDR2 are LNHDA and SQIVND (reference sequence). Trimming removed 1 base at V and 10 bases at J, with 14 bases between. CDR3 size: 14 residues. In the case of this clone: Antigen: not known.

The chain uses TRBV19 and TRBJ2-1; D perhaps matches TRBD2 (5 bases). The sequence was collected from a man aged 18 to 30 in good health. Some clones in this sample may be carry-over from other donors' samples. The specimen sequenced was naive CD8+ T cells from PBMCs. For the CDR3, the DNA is TGTGCCAGTAGTATAGCAACCGGGGATTACGAGCAGTTCTTC. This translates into CASSIATGDYEQFF.